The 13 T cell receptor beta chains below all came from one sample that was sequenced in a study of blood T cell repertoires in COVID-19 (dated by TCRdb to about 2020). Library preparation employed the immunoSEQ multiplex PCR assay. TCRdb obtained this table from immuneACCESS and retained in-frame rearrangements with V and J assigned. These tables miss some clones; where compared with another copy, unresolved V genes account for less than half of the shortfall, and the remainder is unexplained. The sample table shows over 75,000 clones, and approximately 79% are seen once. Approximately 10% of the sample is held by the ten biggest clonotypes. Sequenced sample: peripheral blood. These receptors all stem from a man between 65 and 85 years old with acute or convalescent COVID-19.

The CDR3 loop reads CASSPGPSMNTEAFF. The CDR3 region has the DNA TGCGCCAGCAGCCCAGGCCCTTCCATGAACACTGAAGCTTTCTTT. The chain uses TRBV4-1 and TRBJ1-1; the D is unclear. The V and J ends lost 4 bases and 0 bases respectively, with 12 bases between them. CDR3 length equals 15 residues. Looked up from germline, CDR1 is MGHRA and CDR2 is YSYEKL.

CDR3 bases: TGTGCCAGCAGCTTGGCCGGTCAGGGGAAGGAGACCCAGTACTTC. The encoded protein is CASSLAGQGKETQYF. This chain connects TRBV5-6 to TRBJ2-5, with D possibly matching TRBD1 (6 bases). The V end lost 0 bases, the J end lost 5 bases, and 14 bases lay between the germline ends. The germline gives CDR1 SGHDT, CDR2 YYEEEE. CDR3 length equals 15 residues. The variable domain in full, with the rest retrieved from reference TRBV5-6 and TRBJ2-5, is DAGVTQSPTHLIKTRGQQVTLRCSPKSGHDTVSWYQQALGQGPQFIFQYYEEEERQRGNFPDRFSGHQFPNYSSELNVNALLLGDSALYLCASSLAGQGKETQYFGPGTRLLVL.

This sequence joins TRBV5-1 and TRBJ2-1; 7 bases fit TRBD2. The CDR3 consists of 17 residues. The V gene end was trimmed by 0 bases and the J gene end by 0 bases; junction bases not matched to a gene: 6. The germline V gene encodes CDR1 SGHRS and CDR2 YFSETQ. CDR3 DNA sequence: TGCGCCAGCAGCTTGGCCGGCGGGGGAAGCTCCTACAATGAGCAGTTCTTC. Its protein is CASSLAGGGSSYNEQFF.

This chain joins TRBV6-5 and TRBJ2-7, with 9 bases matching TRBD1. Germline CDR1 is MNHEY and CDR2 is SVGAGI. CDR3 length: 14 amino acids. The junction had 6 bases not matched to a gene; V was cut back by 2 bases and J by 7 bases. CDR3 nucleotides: TGTGCCAGCAGTTACGGGACAGGGTCTAGGGAGCAGTACTTC. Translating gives CASSYGTGSREQYF.

CDR3 protein: CASSLTPGLADTDTQYF. As DNA, the CDR3 is TGCGCCAGCAGCTTGACCCCGGGACTAGCGGACACAGATACGCAGTATTTT. J is TRBJ2-3 and V is TRBV5-1, with TRBD2 matching 11 bases. CDR3 size: 17 residues. J lost 2 bases, V lost 1 base, and 6 bases had no gene match. Germline CDR1 reads SGHRS; CDR2 reads YFSETQ.

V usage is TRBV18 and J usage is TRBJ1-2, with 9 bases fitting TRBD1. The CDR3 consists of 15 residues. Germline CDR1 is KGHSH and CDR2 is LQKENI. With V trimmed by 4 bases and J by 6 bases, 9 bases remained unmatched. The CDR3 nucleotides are TGTGCCAGCTCACGGGAAACAGGGGGCGCAGATGGCTACACCTTC. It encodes CASSRETGGADGYTF.

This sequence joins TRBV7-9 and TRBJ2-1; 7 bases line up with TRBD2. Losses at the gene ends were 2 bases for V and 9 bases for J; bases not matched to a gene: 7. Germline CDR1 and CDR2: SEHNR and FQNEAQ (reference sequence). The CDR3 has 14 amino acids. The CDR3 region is CASSLSAGDGEQFF. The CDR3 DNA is TGTGCCAGCAGCTTATCGGCGGGGGACGGTGAGCAGTTCTTC.

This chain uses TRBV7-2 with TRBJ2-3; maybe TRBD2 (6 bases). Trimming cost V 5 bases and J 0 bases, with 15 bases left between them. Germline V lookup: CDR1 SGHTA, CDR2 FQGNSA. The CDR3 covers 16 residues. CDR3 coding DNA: TGTGCCAGCAGCCGCGGCGGCGGGGCTAGCACAGATACGCAGTATTTT. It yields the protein CASSRGGGASTDTQYF.

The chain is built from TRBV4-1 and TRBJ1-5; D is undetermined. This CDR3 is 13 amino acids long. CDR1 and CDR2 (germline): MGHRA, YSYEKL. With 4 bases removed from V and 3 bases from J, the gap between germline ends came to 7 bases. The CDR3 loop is CASSLHINQPQHF. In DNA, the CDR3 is TGCGCCAGCAGCCTGCACATCAATCAGCCCCAGCATTTT.

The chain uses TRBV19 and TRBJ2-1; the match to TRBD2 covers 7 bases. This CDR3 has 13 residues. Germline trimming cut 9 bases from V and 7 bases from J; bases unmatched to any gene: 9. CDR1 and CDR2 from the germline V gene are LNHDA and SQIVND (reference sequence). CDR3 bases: TGTGCCAGCCATACAGCGGGGAGAAATGAGCAGTTCTTC. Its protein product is CASHTAGRNEQFF. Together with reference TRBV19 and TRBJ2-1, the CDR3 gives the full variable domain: DGGITQSPKYLFRKEGQNVTLSCEQNLNHDAMYWYRQDPGQGLRLIYYSQIVNDFQKGDIAEGYSVSREKKESFPLTVTSAQKNPTAFYLCASHTAGRNEQFFGPGTRLTVL.

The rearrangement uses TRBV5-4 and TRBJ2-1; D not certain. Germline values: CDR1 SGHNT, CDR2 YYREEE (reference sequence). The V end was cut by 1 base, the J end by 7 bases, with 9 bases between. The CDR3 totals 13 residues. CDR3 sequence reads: CASSLYFGNEQFF. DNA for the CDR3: TGTGCCAGCAGCTTGTACTTTGGTAATGAGCAGTTCTTC.

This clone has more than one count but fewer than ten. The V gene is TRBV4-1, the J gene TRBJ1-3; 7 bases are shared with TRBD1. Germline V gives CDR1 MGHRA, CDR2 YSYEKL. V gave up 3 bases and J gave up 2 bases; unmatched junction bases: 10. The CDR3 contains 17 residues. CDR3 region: CASSQVAQGSAGNTIYF. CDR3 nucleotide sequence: TGCGCCAGCAGCCAGGTGGCACAGGGGTCGGCTGGAAACACCATATATTTT.

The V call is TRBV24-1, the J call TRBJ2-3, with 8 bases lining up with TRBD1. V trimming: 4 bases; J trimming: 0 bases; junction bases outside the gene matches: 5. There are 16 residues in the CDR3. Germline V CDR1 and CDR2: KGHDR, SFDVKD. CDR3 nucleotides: TGTGCCACCAGTGACTCGGGACAGGTTAGCACAGATACGCAGTATTTT. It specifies CATSDSGQVSTDTQYF.